This T cell receptor beta chain was sequenced for a study of blood T cells in healthy people across ages. CDR3 length equals 17 residues. V was shortened by 2 bases and J by 0 bases, with 14 bases between the two germline ends. Germline V gene data show CDR1 as SGHVS and CDR2 as FQNEAQ. Combining a sample-barcoded 5' primer with a J-beta primer mix, a second PCR ran for roughly 6 to 11 cycles. Every molecule of cDNA carried a tag from a template-switch adaptor with 12 random nucleotides. TCRdb fed the 5' RACE reads into MiXCR, producing one record per CDR3 protein. The table records roughly 800,000 distinct CDR3 sequences, roughly 25% of them present only once. For every donor, a draw yielded 8.5 to 10 milliliters of peripheral blood. Isolated per sample were at least 6 million PBMCs. The data were also submitted as part of a second study, on T cells of mothers and their children. In that study: Related mother-child pairs shared marginally more repertoire than unrelated pairs, though not significantly.

What was sequenced was blood. This rearrangement joins TRBV7-8 to TRBJ1-5; D gene ambiguous. The TCR originated in a boy aged 5-17 years in good health. The CDR3 loop reads CASSLRSGDLSNQPQHF. The CDR3 nucleotides read TGTGCCAGCAGCTTACGGTCAGGAGACCTTAGCAATCAGCCCCAGCATTTT.